This record covers a single T cell receptor beta chain. Its target is unknown. This record comes from a study of T cell responses to AZD1222 COVID-19 vaccine. The CDR3 loop spans 17 amino acids. Germline lookup yields CDR1 MDHEN and CDR2 SYDVKM. The junction had 11 bases not matched to a gene; V was cut back by 8 bases and J by 0 bases. The assay was immunoSEQ multiplex PCR, and TCRdb's table has in-frame clones only and misses some. The sample carries about 180,000 clones, approximately 90% recorded once. Study observations and caveats: Repertoires were obtained solely post-peak T cell response. In a largely white British group with more females than males, clonal diversity was possibly underestimated.

Researchers grouped second doses given at about 4 or about 12 weeks into one pool. The chain couples TRBV28 to TRBJ2-3; the match to TRBD2 covers 10 bases. The sequence was collected from an adult who received the AZD1222 COVID-19 vaccine. Sequencing used peripheral blood, obtained 28 days after the second AZD1222 dose. CDR3 amino acids: CASFSGRPLGSTDTQYF. CDR3 bases: TGTGCCAGCTTTAGCGGGAGGCCTTTGGGGAGCACAGATACGCAGTATTTT.